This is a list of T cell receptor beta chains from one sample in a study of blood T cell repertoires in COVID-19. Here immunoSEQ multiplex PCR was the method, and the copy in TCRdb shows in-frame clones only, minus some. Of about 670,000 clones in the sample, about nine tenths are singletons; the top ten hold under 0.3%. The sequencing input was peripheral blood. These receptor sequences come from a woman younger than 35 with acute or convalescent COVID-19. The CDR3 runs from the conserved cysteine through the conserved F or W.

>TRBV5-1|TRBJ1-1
CASSLTDTEAFF
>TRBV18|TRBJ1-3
CASSPHRTGFLRTIYF
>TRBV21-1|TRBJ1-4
CASSNPIWGQGTTNEKLFF
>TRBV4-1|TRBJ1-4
CASSYGTREEKLFF
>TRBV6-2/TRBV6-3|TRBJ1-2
CASSYRGRGDYGYTF
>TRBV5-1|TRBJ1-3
CASSLDRNPRSGNTIYF
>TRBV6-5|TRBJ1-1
CASSTPPGGAFF
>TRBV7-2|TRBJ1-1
CASSSRDSSSPPFF
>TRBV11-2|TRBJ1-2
CASSLWRSDPPGNYGYTF
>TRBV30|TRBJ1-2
CAWSVGTWTPDGYTF
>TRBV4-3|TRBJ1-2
CASSHLNRGDYGYTF
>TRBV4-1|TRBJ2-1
CASSQVSGLWTDEQFF
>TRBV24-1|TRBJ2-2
CATDPGHDTGELFF
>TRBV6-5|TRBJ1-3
CASLLKRGNTIYF
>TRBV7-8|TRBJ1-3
CASSKPRDTIYF
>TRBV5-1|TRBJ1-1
CASSLDGTGFQRTEAFF
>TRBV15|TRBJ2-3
CATSRALFSGGADTQYF
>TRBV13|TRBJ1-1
CASSPGETGAFF
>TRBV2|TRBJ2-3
CASSDRGNGFTDTQYF
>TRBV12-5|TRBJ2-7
CASGLGLAEQYF
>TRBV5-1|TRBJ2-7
CASSLTVVSYEQYF
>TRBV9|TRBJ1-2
CASSTRDRANGYTF
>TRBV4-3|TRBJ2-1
CASSQGGRGPLNEQFF
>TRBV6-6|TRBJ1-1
CAIEDRVNTEAFF
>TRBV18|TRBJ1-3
CASSPDRTGNTIYF
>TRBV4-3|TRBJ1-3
CASSPRPDFSGNTIYF
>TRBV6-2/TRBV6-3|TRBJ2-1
CASSNRGGSVF
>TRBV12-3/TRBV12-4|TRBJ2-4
CASSTGAKNIQYF
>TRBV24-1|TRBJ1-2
CATSDVQGVDGYTF
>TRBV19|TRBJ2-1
CASSIPGQGAVEQFF
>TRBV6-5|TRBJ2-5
CASRRTGKETQYF
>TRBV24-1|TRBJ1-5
CVKLTGEWDNNQPQHF
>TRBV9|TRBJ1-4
CASSASPGQGRLGEKLFF
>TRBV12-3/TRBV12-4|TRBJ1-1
CASTPGGSTEAFF
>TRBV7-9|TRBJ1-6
CASSPGDLGDSPLHF
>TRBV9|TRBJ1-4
CASSGFGPTGEKLFF
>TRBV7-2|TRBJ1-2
CASSSAGKAPTF
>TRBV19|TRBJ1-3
CASMHQASGNTIYF
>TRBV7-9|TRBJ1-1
CASSLPGDEAFF
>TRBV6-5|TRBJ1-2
CASSYSNSGRGSGYTF
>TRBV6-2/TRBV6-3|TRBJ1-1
CASSLTGVRTEAFF
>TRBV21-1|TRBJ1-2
CASSPRQGRSDGYTF
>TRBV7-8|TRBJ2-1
CASILAGAKVF
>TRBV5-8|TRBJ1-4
CASSRARAIRGEKLFF
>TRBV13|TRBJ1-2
CASSSPGTGGGYTF
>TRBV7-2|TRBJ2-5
CASSLGGGKQETQYF
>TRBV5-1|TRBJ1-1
CASSLGQGDPEAFF
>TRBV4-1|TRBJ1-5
CASSHPRTGVSHQPQHF
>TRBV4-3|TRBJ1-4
CASSQESGEEKLFF
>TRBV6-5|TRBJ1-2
CASSPGQRGYTF
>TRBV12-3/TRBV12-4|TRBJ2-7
CASSFLYEQYF
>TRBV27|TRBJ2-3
CASRPTYDFTDTQYF
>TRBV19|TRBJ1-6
CASSIGTGQSPLHF
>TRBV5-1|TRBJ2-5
CASSLGLGLQETQYF
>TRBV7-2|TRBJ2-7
CASSLVSDRDYEQYF
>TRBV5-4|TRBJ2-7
CASSLRAGGFEQYF
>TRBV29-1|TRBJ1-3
CSVDYRGTIYF
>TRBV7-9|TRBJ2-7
CASSGSGGASYEQYF
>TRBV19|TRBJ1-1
CASLRQAGVNTEAFF